This passage covers 15 T cell receptor beta chains from one sample sequenced in a study of blood T cell repertoires in COVID-19 (dated by TCRdb to about 2020). The library came from the immunoSEQ multiplex PCR assay. Held by TCRdb, this immuneACCESS table contains in-frame sequences only and omits some clones. Under half of the omission traces to an unresolved V gene where checked; the cause of the rest is unknown. The sample profile shows about 200,000 clones; around 86% of them were found once. The top ten constitute 10% of the sample. Sequencing was performed on peripheral blood. The receptor source for this set is a woman aged 50 to 60 with COVID-19, enrolled during active disease.

V is TRBV11-2 and J is TRBJ2-7; D may be TRBD1 (6 bases). The CDR3 totals 13 residues. In germline, CDR1 is SGHAT, CDR2 FQNNGV. V dropped 5 bases and J dropped 2 bases, with 10 bases sitting between them. Written as DNA, the CDR3 is TGTGCCAGCAGCGGGGGCGAGCCCTACGAGCAGTACGTC. Translation gives CASSGGEPYEQYV.

CDR3 sequence (DNA): TGTGCCAGCAGCTTAGGCCACAGCCGATACGAGCAGTACGTC. Translation gives CASSLGHSRYEQYV. V and J are TRBV7-9 and TRBJ2-7; D not certain. The CDR3 totals 14 residues. The V end lost 1 base, the J end lost 4 bases, and 11 bases lay between the germline ends. CDR1 SEHNR and CDR2 FQNEAQ come from the germline V gene (reference sequence).

The chain recombines TRBV28 with TRBJ2-6; 10 nucleotides line up with TRBD1. This CDR3 spans 19 amino acids. Trimming at V came to 2 bases and at J to 0 bases, leaving 7 bases not matched to a gene. Germline values: CDR1 MDHEN, CDR2 SYDVKM. In DNA, the CDR3 is TGTGCCAGCAGTTTACCGACAGGGGGCTCCAACTCTGGGGCCAACGTCCTGACTTTC. Its translation: CASSLPTGGSNSGANVLTF. The entire variable domain, with the rest obtained from reference TRBV28 and TRBJ2-6, is as follows: DVKVTQSSRYLVKRTGEKVFLECVQDMDHENMFWYRQDPGLGLRLIYFSYDVKMKEKGDIPEGYSVSREKKERFSLILESASTNQTSMYLCASSLPTGGSNSGANVLTFGAGSRLTVL.

This chain links TRBV4-3 with TRBJ1-1; D is unresolved. Germline V CDR1 and CDR2: LGHNA, YSLEER. The CDR3 is made up of 15 amino acids. V was cut by 0 bases and J by 3 bases, with 11 bases left in between. CDR3 in DNA: TGCGCCAGCAGCCAAGACCGGGGTTCGGACACTGAAGCTTTCTTT. This encodes CASSQDRGSDTEAFF.

Turning to this clone: In the same sample, other DNA sequences code for this CDR3. V usage is TRBV5-1 and J usage is TRBJ1-1; unclear D gene. This CDR3 is 13 amino acids long. The germline CDR1 and CDR2 sequences are SGHRS and YFSETQ. Trimming left V 1 base short and J 0 bases short, with 4 bases between. The CDR3 bases are TGCGCCAGCAGCTTGTCCGTGAACACTGAAGCTTTCTTT. The encoded protein is CASSLSVNTEAFF.

The rearrangement links TRBV14 to TRBJ1-4; the D is unclear. Per the germline V gene, CDR1 is SGHDN and CDR2 is FVKESK. Trimming cost V 4 bases and J 1 base, with 7 bases left between them. The CDR3 contains 14 residues. The CDR3 DNA is TGTGCCAGCAGCCGGGGAGGAACTAATGAAAAACTGTTTTTT. It codes for CASSRGGTNEKLFF.

V is TRBV24-1 and J is TRBJ2-5; D remains ambiguous. Germline lookup yields CDR1 KGHDR and CDR2 SFDVKD. The length of the CDR3 is 12 residues. Trimming took off 3 bases at V and 4 bases at J, with 5 bases between the two ends. CDR3 region: CATSDTRETQYF. CDR3 nucleotide sequence: TGTGCCACCAGTGATACGCGAGAGACCCAGTACTTC.

The gene calls are TRBV11-3 and TRBJ1-4; 8 bases agree with TRBD1. The CDR3 length is 14 residues. Germline V gene lookup returns CDR1 SGHNT and CDR2 YENEEA. V was clipped by 4 bases and J by 8 bases; unmatched bases: 6. The CDR3 DNA sequence: TGTGCCAGCAGCTCCCCCGGACAGGGAGAAAAACTGTTTTTT. Its translation is CASSSPGQGEKLFF.

The chain is built from TRBV19 and TRBJ1-3; 7 positions agree with TRBD1. Germline V CDR1 and CDR2: LNHDA, SQIVND (reference sequence). V shed 4 bases, J shed 0 bases, and the junction held 3 bases outside the gene matches. The CDR3 is made up of 15 amino acids. DNA of the CDR3: TGTGCCAGTAGTAAGGACAGGTACTCTGGAAACACCATATATTTT. This sequence encodes CASSKDRYSGNTIYF. The full variable domain, rest sourced from reference TRBV19 and TRBJ1-3, is DGGITQSPKYLFRKEGQNVTLSCEQNLNHDAMYWYRQDPGQGLRLIYYSQIVNDFQKGDIAEGYSVSREKKESFPLTVTSAQKNPTAFYLCASSKDRYSGNTIYFGEGSWLTVV.

V is TRBV2 and J is TRBJ1-4, with TRBD1 matching 11 bases. CDR1 is SNHLY, CDR2 FYNNEI, per germline. The ends lost 4 bases at V and 0 bases at J; junction bases unmatched: 4. The CDR3 is 17 residues long. The CDR3, as DNA: TGTGCCAGCAGTGGGGACAGGGGGGATGCAACTAATGAAAAACTGTTTTTT. Protein product: CASSGDRGDATNEKLFF.

This chain joins TRBV6-5 and TRBJ2-7, with 9 bases fitting TRBD1. Germline CDR1 is MNHEY and CDR2 is SVGAGI. Trimming cost V 7 bases and J 6 bases; bases outside gene matches: 10. There are 14 residues in the CDR3. CDR3 bases: TGTGCCAGCAATACACAGGGGGCGCGTTCCGAGCAGTACGTC. Its translation: CASNTQGARSEQYV.

The sample holds one count of this clone. The rearrangement links TRBV3-1 (or the pseudogene TRBV3-2) to TRBJ1-4, with D perhaps TRBD1 (6 bases). With 1 base removed from V and 5 bases from J, the gap between germline ends came to 17 bases. The CDR3 is made up of 17 amino acids. CDR1 and CDR2 from the germline V gene are LGHDT and YNNKEL (reference sequence). This CDR3 is CASSQVGGGASNEKLFF. The DNA of the CDR3 is TGTGCCAGCAGCCAAGTTGGGGGGGGCGCATCGAATGAAAAACTGTTTTTT.

This rearrangement joins TRBV6-2 or TRBV6-3 to TRBJ1-1; 7 bases agree with TRBD1. Germline CDR1 and CDR2: MNHEY and SVGEGT. J gave up 5 bases and V 5 bases, and 26 bases lay outside the gene matches. CDR3 size: 20 residues. CDR3 in amino acids: CASSRGVDRTQRSLNTEAFF. The CDR3 region has the DNA TGTGCCAGCAGTAGAGGTGTGGACAGGACTCAAAGGAGCCTAAATACTGAAGCTTTCTTT.

The rearrangement links TRBV27 to TRBJ1-1; D is ambiguous. The ends were cut back, 3 bases at V and 6 bases at J, with 11 bases in the middle. This CDR3 has 13 amino acids. CDR1 is MNHEY and CDR2 is SMNVEV in the germline V gene (reference sequence). The CDR3 DNA is TGTGCCAGCAGTTTGCGGGTGGGGTCTGAAGCTTTCTTT. Its translation: CASSLRVGSEAFF.

The chain has TRBV30 and TRBJ1-1; unclear D gene. V was trimmed by 6 bases and J by 5 bases, leaving 13 bases between them. CDR3 length: 12 residues. Germline lookup yields CDR1 GTSNPN and CDR2 SVGIG (reference sequence). CDR3 residues: CACSNAKTEAFF. The DNA of the CDR3 is TGTGCCTGCTCCAACGCGAAAACTGAAGCTTTCTTT.